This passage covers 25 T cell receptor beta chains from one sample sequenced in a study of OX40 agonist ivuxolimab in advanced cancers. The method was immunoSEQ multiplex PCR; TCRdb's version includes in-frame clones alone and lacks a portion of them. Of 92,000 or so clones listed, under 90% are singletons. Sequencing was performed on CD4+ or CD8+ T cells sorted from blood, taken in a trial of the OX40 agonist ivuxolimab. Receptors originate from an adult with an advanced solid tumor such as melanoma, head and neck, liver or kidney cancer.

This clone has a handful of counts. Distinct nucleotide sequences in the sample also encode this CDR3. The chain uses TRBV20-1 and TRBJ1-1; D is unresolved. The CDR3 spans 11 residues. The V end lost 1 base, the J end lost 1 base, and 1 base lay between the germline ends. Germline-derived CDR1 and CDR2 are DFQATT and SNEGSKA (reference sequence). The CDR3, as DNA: TGCAGTGCTAGAGGGAACACTGAAGCTTTCTTT. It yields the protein CSARGNTEAFF.

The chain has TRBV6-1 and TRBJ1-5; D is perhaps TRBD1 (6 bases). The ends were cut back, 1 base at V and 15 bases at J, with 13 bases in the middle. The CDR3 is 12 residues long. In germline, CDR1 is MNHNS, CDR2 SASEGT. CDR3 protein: CASSEGTDPGHF. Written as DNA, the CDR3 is TGTGCCAGCAGTGAAGGGACAGACCCCGGGCATTTT.

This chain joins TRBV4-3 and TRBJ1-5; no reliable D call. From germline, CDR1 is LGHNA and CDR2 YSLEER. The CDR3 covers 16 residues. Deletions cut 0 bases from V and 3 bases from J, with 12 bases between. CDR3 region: CASSQDTHGANQPQHF. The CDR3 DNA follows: TGCGCCAGCAGCCAAGATACCCACGGTGCCAATCAGCCCCAGCATTTT.

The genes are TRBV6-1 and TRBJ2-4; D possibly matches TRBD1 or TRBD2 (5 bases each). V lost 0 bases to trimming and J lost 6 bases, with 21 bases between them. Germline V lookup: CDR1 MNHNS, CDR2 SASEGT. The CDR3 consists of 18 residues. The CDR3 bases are TGTGCCAGCAGTGAAGCGGCCTCTGGTCGGGGCGGCGGAAACATTCAGTACTTC. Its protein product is CASSEAASGRGGGNIQYF.

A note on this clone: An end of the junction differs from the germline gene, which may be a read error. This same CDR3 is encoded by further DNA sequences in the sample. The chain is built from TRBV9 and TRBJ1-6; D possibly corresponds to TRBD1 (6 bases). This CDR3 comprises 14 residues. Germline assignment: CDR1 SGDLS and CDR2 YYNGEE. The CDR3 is CASSVEGGNSPLHF. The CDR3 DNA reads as TGTGCAAGCAGCGTAGAGGGGGGGAATTCACCCCTCCACTTT. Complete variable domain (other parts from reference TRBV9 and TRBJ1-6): DSGVTQTPKHLITATGQRVTLRCSPRSGDLSVYWYQQSLDQGLQFLIQYYNGEERAKGNILERFSAQQFPDLHSELNLSSLELGDSALYFCASSVEGGNSPLHFGNGTRLTVT.

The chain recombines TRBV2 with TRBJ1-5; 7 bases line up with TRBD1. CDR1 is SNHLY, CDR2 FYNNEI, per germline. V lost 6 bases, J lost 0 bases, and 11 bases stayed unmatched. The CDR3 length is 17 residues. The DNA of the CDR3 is TGTGCCAGCAGCCGGGACAGCAATGTTTATAGCAATCAGCCCCAGCATTTT. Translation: CASSRDSNVYSNQPQHF.

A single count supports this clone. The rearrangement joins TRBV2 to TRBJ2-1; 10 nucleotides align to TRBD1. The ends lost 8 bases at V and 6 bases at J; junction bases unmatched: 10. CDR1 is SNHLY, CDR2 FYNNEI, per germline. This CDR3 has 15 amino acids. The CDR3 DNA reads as TGTGCCAGCGACGAAGAGGGACAGGGGAGCAATGAGCAGTTCTTC. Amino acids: CASDEEGQGSNEQFF.

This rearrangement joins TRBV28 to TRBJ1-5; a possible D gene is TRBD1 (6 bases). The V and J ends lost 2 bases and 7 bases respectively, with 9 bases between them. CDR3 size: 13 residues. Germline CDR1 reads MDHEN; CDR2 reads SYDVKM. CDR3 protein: CASSLRGRQPQHF. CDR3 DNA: TGTGCCAGCAGTTTAAGGGGGAGGCAGCCCCAGCATTTT. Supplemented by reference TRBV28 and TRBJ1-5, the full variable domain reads DVKVTQSSRYLVKRTGEKVFLECVQDMDHENMFWYRQDPGLGLRLIYFSYDVKMKEKGDIPEGYSVSREKKERFSLILESASTNQTSMYLCASSLRGRQPQHFGDGTRLSIL.

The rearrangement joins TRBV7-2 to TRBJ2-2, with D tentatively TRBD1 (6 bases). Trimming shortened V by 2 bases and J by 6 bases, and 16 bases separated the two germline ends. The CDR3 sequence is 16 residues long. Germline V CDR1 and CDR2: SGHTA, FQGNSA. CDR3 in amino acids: CASSLNPGAVAGELFF. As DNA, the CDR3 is TGTGCCAGCAGCTTAAACCCAGGGGCGGTCGCCGGGGAGCTGTTTTTT.

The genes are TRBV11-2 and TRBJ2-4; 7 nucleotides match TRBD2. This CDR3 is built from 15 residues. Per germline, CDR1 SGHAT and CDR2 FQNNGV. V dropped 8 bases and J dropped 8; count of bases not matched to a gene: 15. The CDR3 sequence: CASRRVGPSGYIQYF. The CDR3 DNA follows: TGTGCCAGCCGTAGGGTGGGACCTAGCGGTTACATTCAGTACTTC.

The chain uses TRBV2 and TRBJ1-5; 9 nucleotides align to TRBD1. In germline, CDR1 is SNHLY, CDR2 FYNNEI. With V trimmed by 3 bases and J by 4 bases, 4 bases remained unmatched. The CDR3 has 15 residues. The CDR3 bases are TGTGCCAGCAGTGAGGGGACAGGGAGGAATCAGCCCCAGCATTTT. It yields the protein CASSEGTGRNQPQHF.

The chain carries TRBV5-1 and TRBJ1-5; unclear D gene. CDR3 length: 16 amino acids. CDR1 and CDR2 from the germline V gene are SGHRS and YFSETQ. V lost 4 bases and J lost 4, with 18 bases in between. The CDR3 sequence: CASSPRPLDVNQPQHF. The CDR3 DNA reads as TGCGCCAGCAGCCCCCGACCCCTAGACGTAAATCAGCCCCAGCATTTT.

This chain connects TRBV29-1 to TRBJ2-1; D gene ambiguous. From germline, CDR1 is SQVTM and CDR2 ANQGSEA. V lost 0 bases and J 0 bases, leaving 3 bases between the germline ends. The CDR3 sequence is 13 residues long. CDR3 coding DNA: TGCAGCGTTGAAGACAGCTCCTACAATGAGCAGTTCTTC. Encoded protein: CSVEDSSYNEQFF.

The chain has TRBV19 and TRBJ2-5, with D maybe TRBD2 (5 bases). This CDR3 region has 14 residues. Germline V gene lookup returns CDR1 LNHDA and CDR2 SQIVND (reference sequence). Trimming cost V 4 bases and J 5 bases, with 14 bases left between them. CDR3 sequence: CASSTLRPGETQYF. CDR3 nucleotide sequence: TGTGCCAGTAGTACCCTCAGGCCGGGGGAGACCCAGTACTTC. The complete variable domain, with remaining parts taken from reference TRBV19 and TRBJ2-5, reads DGGITQSPKYLFRKEGQNVTLSCEQNLNHDAMYWYRQDPGQGLRLIYYSQIVNDFQKGDIAEGYSVSREKKESFPLTVTSAQKNPTAFYLCASSTLRPGETQYFGPGTRLLVL.

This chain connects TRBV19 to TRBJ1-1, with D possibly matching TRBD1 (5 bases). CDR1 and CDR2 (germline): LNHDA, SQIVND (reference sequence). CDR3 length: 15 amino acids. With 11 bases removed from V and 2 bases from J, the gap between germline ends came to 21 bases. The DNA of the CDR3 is TGTGCCTCCCTCCCTGGACAAGCCTTTAACACTGAAGCTTTCTTT. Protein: CASLPGQAFNTEAFF.

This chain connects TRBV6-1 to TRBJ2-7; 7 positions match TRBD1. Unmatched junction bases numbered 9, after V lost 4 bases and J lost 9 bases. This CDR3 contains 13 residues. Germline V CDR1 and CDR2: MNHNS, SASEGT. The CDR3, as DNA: TGTGCCAGCAGTGCCGGGACAGCTACGGGGCAGTACTTC. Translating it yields CASSAGTATGQYF.

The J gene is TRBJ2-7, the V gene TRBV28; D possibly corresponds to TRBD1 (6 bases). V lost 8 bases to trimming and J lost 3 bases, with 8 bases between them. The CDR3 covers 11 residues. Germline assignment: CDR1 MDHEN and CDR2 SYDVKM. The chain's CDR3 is CASEQGYEQYF. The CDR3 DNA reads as TGTGCCAGCGAACAGGGCTACGAGCAGTACTTC.

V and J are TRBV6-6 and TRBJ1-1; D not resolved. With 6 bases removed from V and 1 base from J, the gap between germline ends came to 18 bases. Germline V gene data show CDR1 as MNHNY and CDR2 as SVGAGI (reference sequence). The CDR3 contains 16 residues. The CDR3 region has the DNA TGTGCCAGCAGCTTAAGAAGAGCGGGCCCGAACACTGAAGCTTTCTTT. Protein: CASSLRRAGPNTEAFF.

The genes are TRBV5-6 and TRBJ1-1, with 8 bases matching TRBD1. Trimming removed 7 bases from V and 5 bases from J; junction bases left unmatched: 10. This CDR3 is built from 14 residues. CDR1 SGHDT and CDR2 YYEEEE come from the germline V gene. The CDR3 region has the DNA TGTGCCAGCTTCCGAGGTGACAGGGGAACTGAAGCTTTCTTT. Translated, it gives CASFRGDRGTEAFF.

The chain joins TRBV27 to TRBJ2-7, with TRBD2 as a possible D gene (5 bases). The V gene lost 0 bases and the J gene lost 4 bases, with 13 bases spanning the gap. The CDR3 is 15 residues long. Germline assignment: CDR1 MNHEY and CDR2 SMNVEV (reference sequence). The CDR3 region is CASSLSRLRGYEQYF. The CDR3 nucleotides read TGTGCCAGCAGTTTATCCCGTTTACGGGGTTACGAGCAGTACTTC.

CDR3 amino acids: CASGYGTSGQETQYF. The CDR3 DNA reads TGTGCCAGCGGATACGGGACTAGCGGTCAAGAGACCCAGTACTTC. V usage is TRBV6-1 and J usage is TRBJ2-5; 11 nucleotides line up with TRBD2. The CDR3 totals 15 residues. Germline-derived CDR1 and CDR2 are MNHNS and SASEGT. V was pared by 8 bases and J by 2 bases, with 7 bases of the junction left unmatched.

CDR3 nucleotide sequence: TGTGCCAGTAGTATCAGTAGGGGTGCGATCACTGAAGCTTTCTTT. It translates to CASSISRGAITEAFF. V and J are TRBV19 and TRBJ1-1; the D gene is possibly TRBD1 (5 bases). V lost 3 bases and J 4 bases, leaving 15 bases between the germline ends. The CDR3 has 15 amino acids. Germline V gene data show CDR1 as LNHDA and CDR2 as SQIVND (reference sequence). Using reference TRBV19 and TRBJ1-1 for the parts outside the CDR3, the full variable domain is DGGITQSPKYLFRKEGQNVTLSCEQNLNHDAMYWYRQDPGQGLRLIYYSQIVNDFQKGDIAEGYSVSREKKESFPLTVTSAQKNPTAFYLCASSISRGAITEAFFGQGTRLTVV.

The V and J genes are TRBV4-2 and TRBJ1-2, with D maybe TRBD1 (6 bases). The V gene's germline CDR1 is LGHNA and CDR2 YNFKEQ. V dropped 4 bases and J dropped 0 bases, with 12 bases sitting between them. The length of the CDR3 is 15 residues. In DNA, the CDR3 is TGTGCCAGCAGCCGCAAACAGGGAACTAACTATGGCTACACCTTC. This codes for CASSRKQGTNYGYTF.

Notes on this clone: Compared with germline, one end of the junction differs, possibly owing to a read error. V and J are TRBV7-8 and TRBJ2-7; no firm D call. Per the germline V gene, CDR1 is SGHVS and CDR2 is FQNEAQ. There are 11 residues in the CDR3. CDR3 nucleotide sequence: TGTGCCAGCAGCTTAGAGAATAGTTTCGACTTC. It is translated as CASSLENSFDF.

Written as DNA, the CDR3 is TGTGCCAGCAGGCCGGGCGGGAGCTACGAGCAGTACTTC. Translated, it gives CASRPGGSYEQYF. The chain employs TRBV6-6 and TRBJ2-7; 7 nucleotides align to TRBD2. The CDR3 runs 13 residues. Trimming removed 6 bases from V and 3 bases from J; junction bases left unmatched: 5. The germline V gene has CDR1 MNHNY and CDR2 SVGAGI (reference sequence).